The 30 T cell receptor beta chains below were found in one sample sequenced in a study of blood T cell repertoires in COVID-19. Produced via immunoSEQ multiplex PCR; TCRdb's table is partial and in-frame only. Of more than 75,000 clones in the sample, approximately 86% are singletons; the top ten hold roughly 4.8%. Sequencing was carried out using peripheral blood. The receptors here all came from an elderly woman with acute or convalescent COVID-19.

The chain uses TRBV19 and TRBJ2-7, with unresolved D. There are 13 residues in the CDR3. Germline V gene lookup returns CDR1 LNHDA and CDR2 SQIVND (reference sequence). Trimming left V 2 bases short and J 3 bases short, with 8 bases between. The DNA of the CDR3 is TGTGCCAGTAGTATAAAACTCAACTACGAGCAGTACTTC. It yields the protein CASSIKLNYEQYF.

The chain carries TRBV2 and TRBJ2-2; 10 bases are a match to TRBD2. The CDR3 consists of 17 residues. In germline, CDR1 is SNHLY, CDR2 FYNNEI. J was trimmed by 0 bases and V by 4 bases; bases with no gene match: 5. The CDR3 spells CASSALAGGSNTGELFF. The CDR3 DNA reads as TGTGCCAGCAGTGCATTAGCGGGAGGTTCGAACACCGGGGAGCTGTTTTTT.

In nucleotides, the CDR3 is TGCAGCGTTGAGGAGGGGGGGCGCGATCAGCCCCAGCATTTT. Encoded protein: CSVEEGGRDQPQHF. V and J are TRBV29-1 and TRBJ1-5; perhaps TRBD1 as D (6 bases). This CDR3 contains 14 residues. The V and J ends lost 3 bases and 5 bases respectively, with 14 bases between them. Germline CDR1 reads SQVTM; CDR2 reads ANQGSEA.

The genes are TRBV2 and TRBJ1-2; D not resolved. This CDR3 spans 11 amino acids. Trimming pared 5 bases from V and 7 bases from J, leaving 8 bases between. Germline CDR1 SNHLY, CDR2 FYNNEI. This chain's CDR3 is CASSIESGYTF. In DNA, the CDR3 is TGTGCCAGCAGTATAGAATCTGGCTACACCTTC.

The V gene is TRBV11-3, the J gene TRBJ2-3; possibly TRBD2 for D (6 bases). Looked up from germline, CDR1 is SGHNT and CDR2 is YENEEA. Trimming pared 1 base from V and 2 bases from J, leaving 10 bases between. This CDR3 has 15 amino acids. CDR3 in DNA: TGTGCCAGCAGCTTAGGAACGGGAGTCACAGATACGCAGTATTTT. Translation gives CASSLGTGVTDTQYF. The full variable domain, its missing parts supplied by reference TRBV11-3 and TRBJ2-3, is EAGVVQSPRYKIIEKKQPVAFWCNPISGHNTLYWYLQNLGQGPELLIRYENEEAVDDSQLPKDRFSAERLKGVDSTLKIQPAELGDSAVYLCASSLGTGVTDTQYFGPGTRLTVL.

This chain joins TRBV2 and TRBJ1-4; 7 positions match TRBD1. After removal of 7 bases from V and 0 bases from J, the junction contained 5 bases not matched to a gene. The CDR3 totals 15 residues. Germline V gives CDR1 SNHLY, CDR2 FYNNEI. Here the CDR3 DNA reads TGTGCCAGCAACCGGGACAGCCCAACTAATGAAAAACTGTTTTTT. As protein: CASNRDSPTNEKLFF.

V and J are TRBV18 and TRBJ2-3, with 9 bases aligning to TRBD1. The length of the CDR3 is 15 residues. With 6 bases clipped from V and 3 bases from J, the junction kept 7 bases outside the gene matches. Germline values: CDR1 KGHSH, CDR2 LQKENI. The CDR3 sequence is CASSPTGGATDTQYF. For the CDR3, the DNA is TGTGCCAGCTCTCCTACAGGGGGCGCGACAGATACGCAGTATTTT.

Here the CDR3 DNA reads TGTGCCAGCAGCTGGACAGGGGGGGTGAACACTGAAGCTTTCTTT. This sequence encodes CASSWTGGVNTEAFF. This chain uses TRBV5-5 with TRBJ1-1; TRBD1 aligns across 10 bases. The CDR3 sequence is 15 residues long. V lost 3 bases to trimming and J lost 0 bases; unmatched junction nucleotides: 2. Germline V gene sequence: CDR1 SGHKS, CDR2 YYEKEE (reference sequence).

This clone was counted between two and nine times. J is TRBJ2-3 and V is TRBV11-3, with TRBD1 matching 8 bases. The CDR3 has 16 amino acids. V lost 5 bases to trimming and J lost 3 bases; unmatched junction nucleotides: 10. Germline assignment: CDR1 SGHNT and CDR2 YENEEA. The CDR3 sequence is CASSPRQGIGTDTQYF. CDR3 nucleotide sequence: TGTGCCAGCAGCCCTAGACAGGGGATAGGAACAGATACGCAGTATTTT.

CDR3 sequence reads: CASSLIGALDSNQPQHF. The CDR3 coding sequence is TGTGCCAGCAGCTTAATAGGGGCCCTAGATAGCAATCAGCCCCAGCATTTT. The chain employs TRBV7-8 and TRBJ1-5, with D possibly being TRBD1 (5 bases). Germline CDR1 and CDR2: SGHVS and FQNEAQ. Trimming cost V 2 bases and J 0 bases, with 14 bases left between them. The CDR3 length is 17 residues.

The V and J genes are TRBV5-5 and TRBJ1-6, with TRBD1 identical over 7 bases. Germline lookup yields CDR1 SGHKS and CDR2 YYEKEE (reference sequence). CDR3 length equals 16 residues. J was trimmed by 8 bases and V by 3 bases; bases with no gene match: 11. The CDR3 DNA is TGTGCCAGCAGCTCGCCCCGAAGGGGACAGTATTCACCCCTCCACTTT. It encodes CASSSPRRGQYSPLHF. Together with reference TRBV5-5 and TRBJ1-6, the CDR3 gives the full variable domain: DAGVTQSPTHLIKTRGQQVTLRCSPISGHKSVSWYQQVLGQGPQFIFQYYEKEERGRGNFPDRFSARQFPNYSSELNVNALLLGDSALYLCASSSPRRGQYSPLHFGNGTRLTVT.

The J gene is TRBJ1-2, the V gene TRBV14, with D uncertain. Trimming took off 1 base at V and 9 bases at J, with 12 bases between the two ends. The CDR3 runs 13 residues. Germline V gene lookup returns CDR1 SGHDN and CDR2 FVKESK. Here the CDR3 DNA reads TGTGCCAGCAGCCAAGGGTTAAAGGAGAGCTACACCTTC. It encodes CASSQGLKESYTF.

This chain uses TRBV30 with TRBJ2-5; maybe TRBD1 (6 bases). The germline V gene has CDR1 GTSNPN and CDR2 SVGIG (reference sequence). V shed 2 bases and J shed 1 base, with 8 bases lying between them. This CDR3 is built from 13 residues. The CDR3 DNA reads TGTGCCTGGAGTACAGGGCTCCAAGAGACCCAGTACTTC. Translated: CAWSTGLQETQYF.

The J gene is TRBJ2-7, the V gene TRBV29-1, with D possibly matching TRBD1 (6 bases). Germline values: CDR1 SQVTM, CDR2 ANQGSEA. Deletions cut 3 bases from V and 4 bases from J, with 10 bases between. There are 12 residues in the CDR3. The DNA for the CDR3 is TGCAGCGTTGAGAACAGGGATTACGAGCAGTACTTC. Translation gives CSVENRDYEQYF.

V is TRBV5-1 and J is TRBJ2-3; the match to TRBD1 covers 10 bases. Germline trimming cut 4 bases from V and 3 bases from J; bases unmatched to any gene: 2. Germline V CDR1 and CDR2: SGHRS, YFSETQ. This CDR3 spans 14 amino acids. Here the CDR3 reads CASSTDRGTDTQYF. The CDR3, as DNA: TGCGCCAGCAGCACGGACAGGGGGACAGATACGCAGTATTTT.

The chain joins TRBV19 to TRBJ2-1; D is undetermined. The CDR3 covers 14 residues. Per germline, CDR1 LNHDA and CDR2 SQIVND (reference sequence). The V end lost 3 bases, the J end lost 5 bases, and 11 bases lay between the germline ends. The CDR3 coding sequence is TGTGCCAGTAGTATCGACGGGTCAGACAATGAGCAGTTCTTC. Amino acids: CASSIDGSDNEQFF.

The CDR3 DNA is TGCGCCAGCAGCTTTATACGGGACAGCCAAATTAACACCGGGGAGCTGTTTTTT. It encodes CASSFIRDSQINTGELFF. The chain couples TRBV5-1 to TRBJ2-2, with TRBD1 matching over 7 bases. The CDR3 has 18 residues. V shed 2 bases and J 2 bases; nucleotides not matched to a gene: 12. Looked up from germline, CDR1 is SGHRS and CDR2 is YFSETQ.

The chain joins TRBV5-1 to TRBJ2-2, with 11 bases that match TRBD2. The V and J ends lost 1 base and 1 base, in that order; junction bases with no gene match: 6. The CDR3 runs to 18 residues. The V gene's germline CDR1 is SGHRS and CDR2 YFSETQ. The CDR3 spells CASSLRSLAGGNTGELFF. The CDR3 bases are TGCGCCAGCAGCTTGAGGAGCCTAGCGGGGGGGAACACCGGGGAGCTGTTTTTT.

The CDR3 protein is CASALGGEQFF. DNA of the CDR3: TGTGCCAGCGCATTAGGAGGGGAGCAGTTCTTC. The rearrangement links TRBV2 to TRBJ2-1; weak D call: TRBD2 (6 bases). The V gene lost 8 bases and the J gene lost 10 bases, with 12 bases spanning the gap. In germline, CDR1 is SNHLY, CDR2 FYNNEI. The CDR3 sequence is 11 residues long.

This clone was counted once. V gene TRBV19 combines with J gene TRBJ1-1; maybe TRBD1 (6 bases). The germline V gene has CDR1 LNHDA and CDR2 SQIVND (reference sequence). V lost 3 bases and J lost 6, with 14 bases in between. The CDR3 runs 14 residues. The CDR3 sequence: CASSIYREKAEAFF. Written as DNA, the CDR3 is TGTGCCAGTAGTATCTACAGGGAAAAGGCTGAAGCTTTCTTT.

V usage is TRBV7-2 and J usage is TRBJ1-1; D perhaps matches TRBD1 (5 bases). The ends were cut back, 2 bases at V and 7 bases at J, with 14 bases in the middle. Germline V CDR1 and CDR2: SGHTA, FQGNSA. CDR3 length: 14 residues. The CDR3 here is CASSLSEGKGEAFF. The DNA of the CDR3 is TGTGCCAGCAGCTTATCGGAGGGGAAGGGTGAAGCTTTCTTT.

This sequence joins TRBV2 and TRBJ2-5; D may be TRBD1 (5 bases). Looked up from germline, CDR1 is SNHLY and CDR2 is FYNNEI. Trimming removed 4 bases from V and 3 bases from J, with 9 bases in between. CDR3 size: 13 residues. This chain's CDR3 is CASSARAKETQYF. The CDR3 DNA follows: TGTGCCAGCAGTGCCAGGGCCAAAGAGACCCAGTACTTC.

The chain combines TRBV29-1 with TRBJ1-1; 7 bases are a match to TRBD1. The trim removed 7 bases at V and 1 base at J, leaving 3 bases unmatched. Germline V gene lookup returns CDR1 SQVTM and CDR2 ANQGSEA. The CDR3 sequence is 12 residues long. The CDR3 region is CSADRANTEAFF. The CDR3 bases are TGCAGCGCTGACAGGGCGAACACTGAAGCTTTCTTT.

V is TRBV2 and J is TRBJ1-2; no clear D gene. Trimming removed 7 bases at V and 5 bases at J, with 14 bases between. The CDR3 is 13 amino acids. Germline V gene data show CDR1 as SNHLY and CDR2 as FYNNEI. CDR3 region: CASILADSYGYTF. The DNA for the CDR3 is TGTGCCAGCATTTTAGCCGACTCATATGGCTACACCTTC.

This chain connects TRBV3-1 (or the pseudogene TRBV3-2) to TRBJ2-7; maybe TRBD2 (5 bases). V was pared by 3 bases and J by 7 bases, with 19 bases between. Germline CDR1 LGHDT, CDR2 YNNKEL (reference sequence). The CDR3 is made up of 15 amino acids. This CDR3 is CASSHFGPYGGEQYF. In nucleotides, the CDR3 is TGTGCCAGCAGCCATTTCGGACCCTACGGCGGGGAGCAGTACTTC.

The chain is built from TRBV19 and TRBJ1-2, with 7 nucleotides matching TRBD1. Germline CDR1 is LNHDA and CDR2 is SQIVND (reference sequence). The CDR3 loop spans 12 amino acids. Trimming cost V 6 bases and J 10 bases; bases outside gene matches: 8. CDR3 in DNA: TGTGCCAGTAGCCCCCGGACAGGCTACTACACCTTC. Its translation: CASSPRTGYYTF.

This clone was seen once. V gene TRBV2 combines with J gene TRBJ2-6; TRBD1 agrees at 8 bases. V gave up 6 bases and J gave up 0 bases; unmatched junction bases: 4. This CDR3 is built from 16 residues. Germline assignment: CDR1 SNHLY and CDR2 FYNNEI. The CDR3 region has the DNA TGTGCCAGCAGGGCAGGGGGCCGCTCTGGGGCCAACGTCCTGACTTTC. Protein: CASRAGGRSGANVLTF.

This CDR3 is CASSHRLADVNEQFF. The CDR3, as DNA: TGTGCCAGCAGCCATCGACTAGCGGACGTAAATGAGCAGTTCTTC. J is TRBJ2-1 and V is TRBV11-3, with 9 nucleotides matching TRBD2. V was pared by 5 bases and J by 7 bases, with 9 bases of the junction left unmatched. Germline V lookup: CDR1 SGHNT, CDR2 YENEEA. The CDR3 has 15 amino acids.

The CDR3 protein is CATSGGGPTDTQYF. CDR3 sequence (DNA): TGTGCCACCAGTGGCGGGGGCCCCACAGATACGCAGTATTTT. J is TRBJ2-3 and V is TRBV24-1; the D gene is possibly TRBD2 (7 bases). The V gene's germline CDR1 is KGHDR and CDR2 SFDVKD. Trimming took 5 bases from V and 2 from J, leaving 10 bases between them. This CDR3 region has 14 residues.

Regarding this clone: Germline and junction disagree at one end, which may indicate a read error. This rearrangement joins TRBV7-7 to TRBJ2-5, with 9 bases aligning to TRBD2. The CDR3 has 18 amino acids. The germline V gene has CDR1 SSHAT and CDR2 FNYEAQ (reference sequence). CDR3 sequence reads: CASSLSFGGGGLQETQYF. The CDR3 region has the DNA TGTGCTAGCAGCTTAAGTTTCGGCGGGGGGGGACTACAAGAGACCCAGTACTTC.